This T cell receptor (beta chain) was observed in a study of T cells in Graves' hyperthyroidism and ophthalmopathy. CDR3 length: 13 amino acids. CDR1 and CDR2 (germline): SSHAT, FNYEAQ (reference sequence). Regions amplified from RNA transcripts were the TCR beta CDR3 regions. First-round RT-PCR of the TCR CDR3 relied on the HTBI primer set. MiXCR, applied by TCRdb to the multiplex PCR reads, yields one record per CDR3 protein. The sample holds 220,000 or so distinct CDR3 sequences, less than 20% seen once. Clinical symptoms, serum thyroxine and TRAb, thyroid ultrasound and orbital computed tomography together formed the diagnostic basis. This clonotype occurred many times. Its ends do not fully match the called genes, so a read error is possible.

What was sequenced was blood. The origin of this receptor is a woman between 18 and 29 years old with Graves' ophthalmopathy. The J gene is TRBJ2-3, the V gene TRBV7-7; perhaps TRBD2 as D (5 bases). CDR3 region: CASSLAHTDTQYF. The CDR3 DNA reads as TGTGCTAGCAGCTTAGCGCACACAGATACGCAGTATTTT.